This TCR beta chain was observed in a study of T cells in Graves' hyperthyroidism and ophthalmopathy. Study-wide results and limits: Separating ophthalmopathy from stable hyperthyroidism was achieved by a 13 V-J model.

As for this clonotype: Its matching antigen is unknown.

RNA transcripts provided the source from which TCR beta CDR3 regions were amplified. The HTBI primer set drove a first-round RT-PCR of the TCR CDR3. TCRdb re-called the multiplex PCR reads with MiXCR, one entry per CDR3 protein. The repertoire holds about 58,000 distinct CDR3 sequences, with approximately 50% as singletons. This CDR3 is 16 amino acids long. V lost 5 bases and J lost 8; bases outside the gene matches: 16. Germline-derived CDR1 and CDR2 are DFQATT and SNEGSKA (reference sequence). The cohort's ophthalmopathy patients, a group with duration under 3 months, had a Clinical Activity Score of at least 3 and a NOSPECS grade of at least 4. Each diagnosis was grounded in clinical symptoms, serum thyroxine and TRAb, thyroid ultrasound, and orbital computed tomography. Fresh peripheral blood, 10 ml, was the source of the PBMCs.

This TCR was sampled from a woman in her 30s with Graves' ophthalmopathy. J is TRBJ1-4 and V is TRBV20-1; 8 positions agree with TRBD1. Sequencing used blood. CDR3 amino acids: CSARSQGAGDIEKLFF. CDR3 nucleotides: TGCAGTGCTCGCAGCCAGGGGGCGGGAGACATCGAAAAACTGTTTTTT.